A selection of T cell receptor beta chains follows, all from one sample in a study of blood T cells in healthy people across ages. TCRdb reprocessed the 5' RACE reads via MiXCR and lists one record per CDR3 protein. The sample carries around 1,800,000 distinct CDR3 sequences, approximately 40% recorded once. Sequenced sample: blood. The receptors were sampled from a human donor in good health. Both conserved end residues are part of each CDR3. The order of the fields is J gene, V gene, CDR3 protein.

TRBJ2-1	TRBV12-3/TRBV12-4	CASSTLQTSGAWAPQFF
NA	TRBV4-1	CASSYVTGTGDHEQYF
TRBJ2-7	TRBV6-1	CASRASGQVYKQYF
TRBJ1-2	TRBV4-1	CASSQDRAAGHYGYTF
TRBJ2-1	TRBV7-8	CASRPRLPGRAYNEQFF
TRBJ2-5	TRBV13	CASSMSGAYQETQYF
TRBJ2-1	TRBV28	CAMAPGGPHNEQFF
TRBJ1-4	TRBV6-5	CASSRLAWGGEKLFF
TRBJ1-4	TRBV20-1	CSASLDRVSEKLFF
TRBJ2-3	TRBV5-1	CASSSEGGDSDTQYF
TRBJ2-1	TRBV15	CATSRDYGTSGPPGSYNEQFF
TRBJ1-2	TRBV12-3/TRBV12-4	CASSIQGMGDGYTF
TRBJ2-7	TRBV7-2	CASSLGFSGGAGYEQYF
NA	TRBV5-5	CAGSHRGEQETQYF
TRBJ1-6	TRBV4-1	CASSSRQGGMPLHF
TRBJ2-3	TRBV6-2/TRBV6-3	CASSRRTSSLTDTQYF
TRBJ1-6	TRBV27	CASSPPGRNNSPLHF
TRBJ2-7	TRBV7-9	CASSPLGTGTPFEQYF
TRBJ1-2	TRBV29-1	CSVGQDGNGYTF
TRBJ1-2	TRBV19	CASSIDWGTVYGYTF
TRBJ2-1	TRBV12-3/TRBV12-4	CVSSLGLVYHNEQFF
TRBJ2-7	TRBV20-1	CSAIGGTAGTIFSYEQYF
NA	TRBV7-9	CAVGDEQYF
TRBJ2-1	TRBV5-1	CASSPEGTAINNEQFF
TRBJ1-1	TRBV18	CASSPPPGQEAFF
TRBJ2-5	TRBV7-2	CASSSEPGRQETQYF
TRBJ1-1	TRBV5-4	CASSKGTGTMNTEAFF
TRBJ1-2	TRBV12-3/TRBV12-4	CASSFFDRGAYGYTF
TRBJ1-2	TRBV7-3	CASSYLAASDYGYTF
TRBJ2-1	TRBV3-1	CASSHHDRVGNEQFF
TRBJ2-2	TRBV12-5	CASAPTGRSTGELFF
TRBJ2-7	TRBV10-3	CAISDGRPGQYF
TRBJ1-3	TRBV7-2	CASSARGPPGNTIYF
TRBJ1-1	TRBV20-1	CSAREGGPNTEAFF
TRBJ2-3	TRBV11-2	CASSFPGGGFTDTQYF
TRBJ1-2	TRBV3-1	CASSRLQANYDYTF
TRBJ2-7	TRBV28	CASKTGVGYEQYF
TRBJ2-3	TRBV4-3	CASSYTDADTQYF
TRBJ2-7	TRBV20-1	CSPGRRGMDEQYF
TRBJ2-1	TRBV4-3	CASSQAEYNEQVF
TRBJ2-3	TRBV20-1	CSARLGLAGYGDTQYF
TRBJ1-1	TRBV5-6	CASSLVRRYTEAFF
TRBJ2-7	TRBV5-1	CASSPRSGGAYEQYF
TRBJ2-1	TRBV24-1	CATSDNRDRGGEQFF
TRBJ2-3	TRBV6-5	CASRRRDTQYF
TRBJ2-5	TRBV29-1	CSVPEQETQYF
TRBJ1-1	TRBV12-3/TRBV12-4	CASSLDQGSAFF
TRBJ1-1	TRBV27	CASRGHGNTEAFF
TRBJ2-1	TRBV29-1	CSVEVTSGVSYNEQFF
TRBJ1-1	TRBV19	CASSIEDKGTEAFF
TRBJ2-5	TRBV20-1	CSAREDTYQETQYF
TRBJ2-1	TRBV7-2	CASSYDREPYNEQFF
TRBJ2-7	TRBV7-2	CASSLMNFGGGAREQYF
TRBJ2-1	TRBV28	CASSLFGLALGYNEQFF
TRBJ1-5	TRBV6-2/TRBV6-3	CASSERGGAQHF
TRBJ2-5	TRBV7-6	CASSSRGNGETQYF
TRBJ1-6	TRBV6-1	CASSEVAAEPLHF
NA	TRBV29-1	CGVEMTSGGYEQYF
TRBJ2-5	TRBV20-1	CSTRILGLADTATYQETQYF
TRBJ2-7	TRBV20-1	CSAPGTGNYEQYF